These 23 T cell receptor beta chains share one sample of origin, sequenced in a study of control samples from healthy donors and cancer patients. Here immunoSEQ multiplex PCR was the method, and the copy in TCRdb shows in-frame clones only, minus some. This table has around 110,000 clones, roughly 93% appearing once. The sample comprised blood. The receptor set was obtained from a young man in good health.

V and J are TRBV28 and TRBJ1-1; D unclear. Germline V gives CDR1 MDHEN, CDR2 SYDVKM. CDR3 length: 14 amino acids. V shed 1 base and J shed 3 bases, with 9 bases lying between them. CDR3 DNA sequence: TGTGCCAGCAGTTTATCGGCTATAGACACTGAAGCTTTCTTT. Amino acids: CASSLSAIDTEAFF.

The V gene is TRBV6-5, the J gene TRBJ2-7, with D perhaps TRBD2 (5 bases). The V gene's germline CDR1 is MNHEY and CDR2 SVGAGI. The CDR3 length is 11 residues. The CDR3 sequence is CAAAGVFEQYV. CDR3 in DNA: TGTGCTGCGGCGGGTGTATTCGAGCAGTACGTC.

Concerning this clone itself: Other DNA sequences within the sample encode an identical CDR3. This chain connects TRBV5-6 to TRBJ2-6, with unresolved D. The CDR3 length is 16 residues. V was clipped by 2 bases and J by 4 bases, with 13 bases between them. Germline values: CDR1 SGHDT, CDR2 YYEEEE. The CDR3 region is CASSLVAVSGANVLTF. CDR3 nucleotides: TGTGCCAGCAGCTTAGTTGCGGTTTCCGGGGCCAACGTCCTGACTTTC.

The CDR3 bases are TGTGCCAGCAGTGAAACCTTTAGGACAGGGGGTCCTTTGGTCACTGAAGCTTTCTTT. It encodes CASSETFRTGGPLVTEAFF. The chain employs TRBV2 and TRBJ1-1; 10 bases agree with TRBD1. The CDR3 has 19 amino acids. Losses at the gene ends were 2 bases for V and 4 bases for J; bases not matched to a gene: 16. Germline CDR1 SNHLY, CDR2 FYNNEI.

CDR3: CASRVMAEAGELFF. The DNA for the CDR3 is TGTGCCAGCCGTGTCATGGCCGAAGCCGGGGAGCTGTTTTTT. V gene TRBV6-4 combines with J gene TRBJ2-2, with D unresolved. The length of the CDR3 is 14 residues. Germline-derived CDR1 and CDR2 are MRHNA and SNTAGT. V shed 8 bases and J shed 6 bases, with 16 bases lying between them.

This rearrangement joins TRBV7-7 to TRBJ1-1, with D hard to call. This CDR3 region has 13 residues. The germline CDR1 and CDR2 sequences are SSHAT and FNYEAQ (reference sequence). V dropped 4 bases and J dropped 2 bases, with 8 bases sitting between them. The CDR3 region has the DNA TGTGCCAGCAGCTCCGACCGAAACACTGAAGCTTTCTTT. Residues: CASSSDRNTEAFF.

This rearrangement joins TRBV19 to TRBJ1-1, with TRBD1 matching over 10 bases. The V gene's germline CDR1 is LNHDA and CDR2 SQIVND (reference sequence). CDR3 length: 13 residues. V lost 9 bases, J lost 3 bases, and 4 bases stayed unmatched. This CDR3 is CASRQGADTEAFF. The CDR3 nucleotides read TGTGCCAGCAGACAGGGGGCGGACACTGAAGCTTTCTTT.

V gene TRBV15 combines with J gene TRBJ2-7, with TRBD1 identical over 7 bases. Germline loops: CDR1 LNHNV, CDR2 YYDKDF (reference sequence). The CDR3 runs to 13 residues. V lost 5 bases and J lost 7; bases outside the gene matches: 8. Here the CDR3 reads CATSSDRAGEQYF. The CDR3 DNA reads as TGTGCCACCAGCTCAGACAGGGCCGGGGAGCAGTACTTC.

This clone has only a few counts. This chain links TRBV7-8 with TRBJ1-5; D unclear. V lost 2 bases and J lost 2, with 7 bases in between. This CDR3 is 14 amino acids long. Germline V gene sequence: CDR1 SGHVS, CDR2 FQNEAQ. CDR3 DNA: TGTGCCAGCAGCTTATACCGGGGCAATCAGCCCCAGCATTTT. Protein: CASSLYRGNQPQHF.

J is TRBJ1-2 and V is TRBV5-5; D gene uncertain. The CDR3 spans 13 residues. Germline-derived CDR1 and CDR2 are SGHKS and YYEKEE (reference sequence). With 0 bases removed from V and 7 bases from J, the gap between germline ends came to 10 bases. The CDR3 region is CASSLDPKFGYTF. The CDR3 nucleotides are TGTGCCAGCAGCTTGGACCCGAAATTTGGCTACACCTTC.

V is TRBV6-6 and J is TRBJ1-5; TRBD1 matches 7 bases. The V and J ends lost 8 bases and 0 bases, in that order; junction bases with no gene match: 7. The germline CDR1 and CDR2 sequences are MNHNY and SVGAGI (reference sequence). The CDR3 consists of 15 residues. Here the CDR3 reads CASDRGTDSNQPQHF. For the CDR3, the DNA is TGTGCCAGCGATCGAGGGACAGATAGCAATCAGCCCCAGCATTTT.

This sequence joins TRBV5-1 and TRBJ1-4; tentative D call: TRBD1 (5 bases). Germline V gene lookup returns CDR1 SGHRS and CDR2 YFSETQ. Between the trimmed V and J ends, which lost 7 bases and 5 bases, there was a span of 18 bases. CDR3 length: 15 residues. This chain's CDR3 is CASRTGADYNEKLFF. In DNA form, the CDR3 reads TGCGCCAGCCGGACCGGGGCCGATTACAATGAAAAACTGTTTTTT.

A remark on this clone: This sample includes further DNA sequences coding for the same CDR3. The V gene is TRBV11-3, the J gene TRBJ2-2, with 8 nucleotides matching TRBD2. Trimming took 3 bases from V and 2 from J; bases not matched to a gene: 2. Germline loops: CDR1 SGHNT, CDR2 YENEEA. The CDR3 contains 15 residues. DNA for the CDR3: TGTGCCAGCAGCTTCGGGGGGGCCAACACCGGGGAGCTGTTTTTT. Translating gives CASSFGGANTGELFF. Drawing the rest from reference TRBV11-3 and TRBJ2-2, the complete variable domain is EAGVVQSPRYKIIEKKQPVAFWCNPISGHNTLYWYLQNLGQGPELLIRYENEEAVDDSQLPKDRFSAERLKGVDSTLKIQPAELGDSAVYLCASSFGGANTGELFFGEGSRLTVL.

The chain uses TRBV2 and TRBJ1-5; tentatively, D is TRBD1 (5 bases). Trimming left V 7 bases short and J 1 base short, with 8 bases between. Germline CDR1 SNHLY, CDR2 FYNNEI. The CDR3 runs to 13 residues. The CDR3 region is CASTGISNQPQHF. In DNA form, the CDR3 reads TGTGCCAGCACAGGGATCAGCAATCAGCCCCAGCATTTT.

V is TRBV18 and J is TRBJ2-6, with 8 bases lining up with TRBD1. The CDR3 sequence is 18 residues long. With V trimmed by 4 bases and J by 0 bases, 8 bases remained unmatched. Per germline, CDR1 KGHSH and CDR2 LQKENI. CDR3 in DNA: TGTGCCAGCTCACTCCGGGGACAGGTTATCTCTGGGGCCAACGTCCTGACTTTC. Translating it yields CASSLRGQVISGANVLTF.

The chain is built from TRBV11-1 and TRBJ1-1, with D perhaps TRBD1 (5 bases). In germline, CDR1 is SGHAT, CDR2 FQDESV (reference sequence). The CDR3 is 15 amino acids. Trimming took off 1 base at V and 4 bases at J, with 13 bases between the two ends. The CDR3 DNA follows: TGTGCCAGCAGCTTAGATTTTGGCGGGGGCACTGAAGCTTTCTTT. This translates into CASSLDFGGGTEAFF.

DNA for the CDR3: TGTGCCAGCAGCCTTACAGGGGGCGATGAAAAACTGTTTTTT. This translates into CASSLTGGDEKLFF. This chain uses TRBV6-5 with TRBJ1-4, with 9 bases that match TRBD1. Trimming cost V 6 bases and J 6 bases; bases outside gene matches: 5. The germline V gene has CDR1 MNHEY and CDR2 SVGAGI. This CDR3 spans 14 amino acids.

The chain links TRBV5-1 to TRBJ1-1; maybe TRBD1 (6 bases). The CDR3 is 14 residues long. V lost 2 bases, J lost 4 bases, and 12 bases lay in between. The germline CDR1 and CDR2 sequences are SGHRS and YFSETQ. The CDR3 protein is CASSFGSRGTEAFF. The CDR3 nucleotides read TGCGCCAGCAGCTTCGGATCCAGGGGCACTGAAGCTTTCTTT.

The chain carries TRBV9 and TRBJ1-6; D uncertain. Trimming removed 0 bases from V and 9 bases from J, with 13 bases in between. The CDR3 runs 15 residues. Germline V gives CDR1 SGDLS, CDR2 YYNGEE. CDR3 sequence (DNA): TGTGCCAGCAGCGTAGCGCCGGGGTACAGTTCACCCCTCCACTTT. This encodes CASSVAPGYSSPLHF.

The gene calls are TRBV7-9 and TRBJ1-1; tentative D call: TRBD1 (5 bases). The CDR3 has 12 amino acids. Germline CDR1 SEHNR, CDR2 FQNEAQ (reference sequence). V gave up 1 base and J gave up 7 bases, with 7 bases separating them. The CDR3 DNA follows: TGTGCCAGCAGCTTAGTTGGGGGTGAAGCTTTCTTT. Translated: CASSLVGGEAFF.

This chain connects TRBV2 to TRBJ1-3; TRBD1 matches 10 bases. J lost 4 bases, V lost 2 bases, and 8 bases had no gene match. The germline V gene has CDR1 SNHLY and CDR2 FYNNEI. The CDR3 runs to 17 residues. The DNA for the CDR3 is TGTGCCAGCAGTGAAAGGGGACAGGGGTATTCAGGAAACACCATATATTTT. Protein sequence: CASSERGQGYSGNTIYF.

The chain uses TRBV15 and TRBJ2-1, with TRBD2 identical over 9 bases. V lost 0 bases, J lost 9 bases, and 21 bases stayed unmatched. This CDR3 has 20 residues. Looked up from germline, CDR1 is LNHNV and CDR2 is YYDKDF (reference sequence). The CDR3 here is CATSRDYGRGGLLRRVEQFF. As DNA, the CDR3 is TGTGCCACCAGCAGAGATTATGGGCGGGGGGGCCTTCTGAGGAGAGTTGAGCAGTTCTTC.

CDR3 amino acids: CASSQTTGISYNEQFF. In nucleotides, the CDR3 is TGTGCCAGCAGCCAAACAACAGGGATTTCCTACAATGAGCAGTTCTTC. The gene calls are TRBV7-9 and TRBJ2-1; a weak D match, TRBD1 (6 bases). V lost 5 bases, J lost 1 base, and 15 bases lay in between. This CDR3 is 16 amino acids long. The germline CDR1 and CDR2 sequences are SEHNR and FQNEAQ (reference sequence).